Below are 29 T cell receptor beta chains sequenced from a single sample in a study of T cell responses to AZD1222 COVID-19 vaccine. Sequencing used immunoSEQ multiplex PCR; TCRdb keeps in-frame clones, though not all of them. The table lists roughly 150,000 clones, about 91% of them singletons. The specimen comprised peripheral blood, sampled on day 0 of MenACWY control vaccination. The receptors originated from an adult in good health.

This chain joins TRBV3-1 (or the pseudogene TRBV3-2) and TRBJ2-1; a weak D match, TRBD2 (6 bases). From germline, CDR1 is LGHDT and CDR2 YNNKEL (reference sequence). Trimming removed 4 bases at V and 10 bases at J, with 26 bases between. This CDR3 has 17 residues. CDR3 region: CASSPLQLHLGGGEQFF. In DNA, the CDR3 is TGTGCCAGCAGCCCCCTCCAGCTGCACTTGGGAGGTGGGGAGCAGTTCTTC.

Comment on this clone: One end of the junction varies from germline; a read error may be responsible. The chain carries TRBV10-3 and TRBJ1-2; possible D gene TRBD1, 6 bases. CDR3 length: 13 residues. From germline, CDR1 is ENHRY and CDR2 SYGVKD. The CDR3: CAISYALEKPTGF. CDR3 DNA sequence: TGTGCCATCAGCTATGCACTTGAAAAACCGACAGGCTTC.

This clone was detected only once. J is TRBJ1-2 and V is TRBV2; D not certain. Trimming left V 5 bases short and J 0 bases short, with 13 bases between. This CDR3 contains 15 residues. Germline V gene lookup returns CDR1 SNHLY and CDR2 FYNNEI. The CDR3 bases are TGTGCCAGCAGTCGTAACACGGAGTCTAACTATGGCTACACCTTC. Its protein product is CASSRNTESNYGYTF.

The chain uses TRBV9 and TRBJ2-5; 9 bases map to TRBD2. The CDR3 totals 16 residues. Germline CDR1 reads SGDLS; CDR2 reads YYNGEE. The J segment lost 3 bases and the V segment lost 4 bases, leaving 10 bases of the junction unmatched. CDR3 sequence: CASSIRGVAGEETQYF. The CDR3 region has the DNA TGTGCCAGCAGCATCAGAGGGGTAGCGGGGGAAGAGACCCAGTACTTC.

This sequence joins TRBV6-6 and TRBJ2-3; 7 bases map to TRBD1. J was trimmed by 0 bases and V by 8 bases; bases with no gene match: 8. This CDR3 comprises 15 residues. CDR1 is MNHNY and CDR2 is SVGAGI in the germline V gene (reference sequence). In DNA, the CDR3 is TGTGCCAGCGGCCCGGGACAGTTTAGCACAGATACGCAGTATTTT. This encodes CASGPGQFSTDTQYF.

The chain links TRBV7-2 to TRBJ2-3; D unresolved. Germline V gene sequence: CDR1 SGHTA, CDR2 FQGNSA. Trimming cost V 2 bases and J 4 bases, with 7 bases left between them. CDR3 length: 13 amino acids. The CDR3 coding sequence is TGTGCCAGCAGCTTAAGGGTGGCAGATACGCAGTATTTT. Encoded protein: CASSLRVADTQYF.

The rearrangement joins TRBV3-1 (or the pseudogene TRBV3-2) to TRBJ2-7, with 8 bases fitting TRBD1. V lost 3 bases and J lost 3; bases outside the gene matches: 10. Germline values: CDR1 LGHDT, CDR2 YNNKEL (reference sequence). The CDR3 consists of 16 residues. CDR3 amino acids: CASSHEDRGGGYEQYF. CDR3 nucleotide sequence: TGTGCCAGCAGCCACGAAGACAGGGGAGGAGGCTACGAGCAGTACTTC.

The CDR3 region has the DNA TGTGCCAGCAGCTTAGATCGGACAGCCTACGAGCAGTACTTC. Amino acid sequence: CASSLDRTAYEQYF. The chain has TRBV11-3 and TRBJ2-7; possible D gene TRBD1, 6 bases. The CDR3 consists of 14 residues. Germline CDR1 and CDR2: SGHNT and YENEEA. Trimming took off 0 bases at V and 2 bases at J, with 8 bases between the two ends. Using reference TRBV11-3 and TRBJ2-7 for the parts outside the CDR3, the full variable domain is EAGVVQSPRYKIIEKKQPVAFWCNPISGHNTLYWYLQNLGQGPELLIRYENEEAVDDSQLPKDRFSAERLKGVDSTLKIQPAELGDSAVYLCASSLDRTAYEQYFGPGTRLTVT.

The chain is built from TRBV2 and TRBJ2-2, with 7 bases lining up with TRBD2. CDR3 length: 15 residues. CDR1 is SNHLY and CDR2 is FYNNEI in the germline V gene. V gave up 4 bases and J gave up 3 bases; unmatched junction bases: 5. The CDR3 DNA sequence: TGTGCCAGCAGTGTTCGAGGACTAGACACCGGGGAGCTGTTTTTT. Protein: CASSVRGLDTGELFF.

The chain uses TRBV5-1 and TRBJ2-1; D not resolved. Per germline, CDR1 SGHRS and CDR2 YFSETQ. V was shortened by 4 bases and J by 4 bases, with 9 bases between the two germline ends. The CDR3 has 13 amino acids. CDR3 sequence: CASSVERYNEQFF. The CDR3 nucleotides read TGCGCCAGCAGCGTCGAACGGTACAATGAGCAGTTCTTC.

The chain links TRBV6-6 to TRBJ1-4; D is unclear. Germline V gene data show CDR1 as MNHNY and CDR2 as SVGAGI (reference sequence). The CDR3 extends over 13 amino acids. The V gene lost 5 bases and the J gene lost 8 bases, with 12 bases spanning the gap. CDR3 loop: CASSRGPGEKLFF. CDR3 bases: TGTGCCAGCAGTCGAGGGCCGGGGGAAAAACTGTTTTTT.

The rearrangement uses TRBV5-8 and TRBJ1-3, with 7 nucleotides matching TRBD1. The CDR3 contains 15 residues. V was pared by 0 bases and J by 4 bases, with 4 bases of the junction left unmatched. The germline V gene has CDR1 SGHTS and CDR2 YDEGEE. The CDR3 protein is CASSLGQGTGNTIYF. DNA for the CDR3: TGTGCCAGCAGCTTGGGACAGGGAACGGGAAACACCATATATTTT.

This chain connects TRBV7-2 to TRBJ1-2; D call uncertain. This CDR3 has 13 residues. From germline, CDR1 is SGHTA and CDR2 FQGNSA. V was cut by 0 bases and J by 7 bases, with 9 bases left in between. The CDR3 spells CASSLAQNLGYTF. The CDR3 DNA reads TGTGCCAGCAGCTTAGCGCAGAACCTTGGCTACACCTTC.

The chain carries TRBV4-1 and TRBJ1-2; 8 bases line up with TRBD1. Trimming removed 4 bases from V and 3 bases from J; junction bases left unmatched: 19. This CDR3 has 19 amino acids. Germline loops: CDR1 MGHRA, CDR2 YSYEKL. The CDR3 DNA follows: TGCGCCAGCAGCCGGTCCCCACCTTTGACAGGGGAATTTGACTATGGCTACACCTTC. Its protein product is CASSRSPPLTGEFDYGYTF.

The chain has TRBV6-2 or TRBV6-3 and TRBJ2-7; no clear D gene. Germline V lookup: CDR1 MNHEY, CDR2 SVGEGT. V lost 0 bases to trimming and J lost 7 bases, with 10 bases between them. The length of the CDR3 is 13 residues. The DNA for the CDR3 is TGTGCCAGCAGTTACTCCCCGCCCAGGGAGCAGTACTTC. Translation: CASSYSPPREQYF.

This chain links TRBV18 with TRBJ1-5, with no clear D. V was pared by 1 base and J by 3 bases, with 10 bases between. CDR3 length: 15 residues. Germline CDR1 is KGHSH and CDR2 is LQKENI. This CDR3 is CASSPRPLVNQPQHF. The CDR3 DNA follows: TGTGCCAGCTCACCACGGCCTTTAGTCAATCAGCCCCAGCATTTT.

The chain has TRBV12-3 or TRBV12-4 and TRBJ2-4; D gene ambiguous. V gave up 3 bases and J gave up 8 bases, with 8 bases separating them. This CDR3 contains 12 residues. Here the CDR3 DNA reads TGTGCCAGCAGTTTGGCAGGCGACATTCAGTACTTC. It translates to CASSLAGDIQYF.

This chain links TRBV6-6 with TRBJ2-1; 15 bases line up with TRBD2. This CDR3 spans 21 amino acids. The V gene end was trimmed by 5 bases and the J gene end by 5 bases; junction bases not matched to a gene: 19. CDR1 and CDR2 (germline): MNHNY, SVGAGI (reference sequence). The chain's CDR3 is CASSRPPSGLAGGGGHNEQFF. The CDR3, as DNA: TGTGCCAGCAGTCGACCACCTTCGGGACTAGCGGGAGGAGGGGGGCACAATGAGCAGTTCTTC.

This clone was seen a handful of times. The chain recombines TRBV6-5 with TRBJ1-6; possible D gene TRBD1, 5 bases. The CDR3 extends over 15 amino acids. Germline lookup yields CDR1 MNHEY and CDR2 SVGAGI. Deletions cut 0 bases from V and 10 bases from J, with 13 bases between. The CDR3 nucleotides read TGTGCCAGCAGTTACTCGGGGCGGGGTTCCTCACCCCTCCACTTT. Its translation: CASSYSGRGSSPLHF.

In this sample, this clone turned up a few times. The rearrangement uses TRBV27 and TRBJ1-6; the D gene is possibly TRBD1 (5 bases). Germline CDR1 reads MNHEY; CDR2 reads SMNVEV (reference sequence). This CDR3 has 16 residues. The V end was cut by 6 bases, the J end by 3 bases, with 15 bases between. This CDR3 is CASSRQNSLYNSPLHF. As DNA, the CDR3 is TGTGCCAGCAGCAGACAGAACAGCCTCTATAATTCACCCCTCCACTTT.

The chain links TRBV7-2 to TRBJ1-5; no reliable D call. Germline V gene lookup returns CDR1 SGHTA and CDR2 FQGNSA. V was shortened by 2 bases and J by 3 bases, with 8 bases between the two germline ends. This CDR3 has 14 amino acids. The CDR3 nucleotides are TGTGCCAGCAGCTTAAACACGATCAATCAGCCCCAGCATTTT. As protein: CASSLNTINQPQHF.

The rearrangement links TRBV4-2 to TRBJ1-1; TRBD1 matches at 9 bases. The germline CDR1 and CDR2 sequences are LGHNA and YNFKEQ. The CDR3 runs to 15 residues. V was pared by 4 bases and J by 1 base, with 4 bases of the junction left unmatched. The CDR3 loop reads CASSPEQGANTEAFF. The CDR3 bases are TGTGCCAGCAGCCCTGAACAGGGGGCGAACACTGAAGCTTTCTTT.

The chain uses TRBV3-1 (or the pseudogene TRBV3-2) and TRBJ1-1; D gene uncertain. The germline V and J ends were trimmed by 2 bases and 6 bases, with 13 bases remaining between them. Germline assignment: CDR1 LGHDT and CDR2 YNNKEL (reference sequence). The CDR3 is 14 residues long. The CDR3 is CASSQPGLGSEAFF. The CDR3 DNA sequence: TGTGCCAGCAGCCAACCCGGGCTCGGGTCTGAAGCTTTCTTT.

Only one count was recorded for this clone. Different DNA sequences within this sample yield the same CDR3. V usage is TRBV12-3 or TRBV12-4 and J usage is TRBJ1-5, with D possibly being TRBD1 (5 bases). The ends were cut back, 2 bases at V and 6 bases at J, with 8 bases in the middle. This CDR3 has 13 amino acids. The CDR3 coding sequence is TGTGCCAGCAGTTTACAGGGAAGTCAGCCCCAGCATTTT. Protein product: CASSLQGSQPQHF.

This chain uses TRBV9 with TRBJ2-7, with a possible D match to TRBD1 (5 bases). Germline CDR1 is SGDLS and CDR2 is YYNGEE. This CDR3 region has 14 residues. V was cut by 3 bases and J by 0 bases, with 10 bases left in between. In DNA form, the CDR3 reads TGTGCCAGCAGCGCCAGACAGAGCTCCTACGAGCAGTACTTC. This codes for CASSARQSSYEQYF.

Only a few counts were recorded for this clone. V usage is TRBV6-4 and J usage is TRBJ2-1; D perhaps matches TRBD1 (6 bases). The V and J ends lost 2 bases and 0 bases respectively, with 11 bases between them. Per germline, CDR1 MRHNA and CDR2 SNTAGT. This CDR3 contains 16 residues. CDR3: CASSDEDSSSYNEQFF. In nucleotides, the CDR3 is TGTGCCAGCAGTGACGAGGACAGTAGCTCCTACAATGAGCAGTTCTTC.

The rearrangement joins TRBV28 to TRBJ2-3; 7 bases map to TRBD1. This CDR3 spans 13 amino acids. The germline V gene encodes CDR1 MDHEN and CDR2 SYDVKM. With 6 bases clipped from V and 4 bases from J, the junction kept 4 bases outside the gene matches. The CDR3 DNA sequence: TGTGCCAGCAGGTTACAGGGGTCAGATACGCAGTATTTT. Protein: CASRLQGSDTQYF.

J is TRBJ1-1 and V is TRBV6-2 or TRBV6-3; perhaps TRBD1 as D (5 bases). V shed 5 bases and J shed 11 bases, with 12 bases lying between them. Germline CDR1 MNHEY, CDR2 SVGEGT. The CDR3 runs 11 residues. The CDR3 here is CASSQGPLAFF. DNA of the CDR3: TGTGCCAGCAGTCAGGGACCCCTTGCTTTCTTT.

The chain couples TRBV27 to TRBJ2-2; 7 nucleotides line up with TRBD2. The germline V gene encodes CDR1 MNHEY and CDR2 SMNVEV (reference sequence). Trimming took 6 bases from V and 5 from J; bases not matched to a gene: 12. CDR3 length equals 16 residues. CDR3 sequence: CASSIIASGDTGELFF. The DNA of the CDR3 is TGTGCCAGCAGCATAATAGCCAGCGGGGATACCGGGGAGCTGTTTTTT.